This TCR beta chain was found in a study of blood T cell repertoires in COVID-19. Study-wide context: PBMCs, B-cell-depleted T cells, or T cells were the source of the cDNA or gDNA that made up the material.

The CDR3 has 17 residues. V was pared by 1 base and J by 5 bases, with 7 bases of the junction left unmatched. Germline V lookup: CDR1 LNHDA, CDR2 SQIVND (reference sequence). Generated by immunoSEQ multiplex PCR, the TCRdb table keeps only in-frame clones and is missing some. The sample yields approximately 300,000 clones, about nine tenths seen once. Each participant's cohort was designated according to participant-reported clinical history. The sample taken for sequencing was PBMCs or T cells enriched from blood (not recorded which). The chain carries TRBV19 and TRBJ2-1; 11 nucleotides agree with TRBD2. This sequence was found in a woman between 18 and 30 years old who had recovered from COVID-19. The CDR3 bases are TGTGCCAGTAGTATAGTTCGGACTAGCGGGTCGAACAATGAGCAGTTCTTC. This sequence encodes CASSIVRTSGSNNEQFF.